Each of the 17 T cell receptor beta chains below was sequenced from the same sample in a study of neoadjuvant anti-PD-1 for oral cavity cancer (dated by TCRdb to about 2021). Receptors were amplified or captured by the immunoSEQ multiplex PCR assay. TCRdb's version of the immuneACCESS table is confined to in-frame rearrangements and falls short of the full clone set. An unresolved V gene accounts for under half of the shortfall where checked; the remainder is of unknown origin. This sample gives tens of thousands of clones in total; under 85% of them show up just once. The ten biggest clones cover just over 2.5% of the sample. The time point label on this specimen signifies: before neoadjuvant nivolumab. Here the sequenced sample was PBMCs, taken before nivolumab (anti-PD-1) treatment. The receptors derive from a person between 35 and 79 years old with oral cavity squamous cell carcinoma.

This rearrangement joins TRBV23-1 to TRBJ1-2; 9 nucleotides agree with TRBD1. TRBV23-1 is given ORF status, its function remaining uncertain. The CDR3 is 13 residues long. The J segment lost 2 bases and the V segment lost 11 bases, leaving 6 bases of the junction unmatched. CDR3: CAAQTGGNYGYTF. CDR3 sequence (DNA): TGCGCCGCCCAGACAGGGGGAAACTATGGCTACACCTTC.

The gene calls are TRBV11-3 and TRBJ2-1; TRBD2 is a possible D gene (5 bases). Germline CDR1 SGHNT, CDR2 YENEEA. V was trimmed by 4 bases and J by 0 bases, leaving 10 bases between them. This CDR3 spans 15 amino acids. The chain's CDR3 is CASSSAGNSYNEQFF. The CDR3 DNA is TGTGCCAGCAGCTCCGCCGGGAACTCCTACAATGAGCAGTTCTTC.

V and J are TRBV5-5 and TRBJ2-5; 8 bases map to TRBD1. The CDR3 consists of 15 residues. Unmatched junction bases numbered 9, after V lost 5 bases and J lost 3 bases. Per the germline V gene, CDR1 is SGHKS and CDR2 is YYEKEE (reference sequence). The chain's CDR3 is CASRRKPTGEETQYF. CDR3 nucleotides: TGTGCCAGCAGGCGAAAACCGACAGGGGAAGAGACCCAGTACTTC. Full variable domain (remainder filled in from reference TRBV5-5 and TRBJ2-5): DAGVTQSPTHLIKTRGQQVTLRCSPISGHKSVSWYQQVLGQGPQFIFQYYEKEERGRGNFPDRFSARQFPNYSSELNVNALLLGDSALYLCASRRKPTGEETQYFGPGTRLLVL.

This chain uses TRBV9 with TRBJ1-1; unclear D gene. Trimming removed 4 bases from V and 1 base from J, with 8 bases in between. This CDR3 comprises 13 residues. The germline V gene has CDR1 SGDLS and CDR2 YYNGEE. The CDR3 loop reads CASSFRQNTEAFF. CDR3 bases: TGTGCCAGCAGCTTCCGACAGAACACTGAAGCTTTCTTT.

The chain couples TRBV6-5 to TRBJ2-3; tentatively, D is TRBD2 (5 bases). Germline V lookup: CDR1 MNHEY, CDR2 SVGAGI. V was shortened by 6 bases and J by 2 bases, with 15 bases between the two germline ends. The CDR3 runs to 15 residues. CDR3 coding DNA: TGTGCCAGCAGGACATCCGGACGGGACACAGATACGCAGTATTTT. Translated, it gives CASRTSGRDTDTQYF.

This chain joins TRBV27 and TRBJ2-2, with D possibly TRBD2 on 5 matching bases. The CDR3 length is 15 residues. Germline-derived CDR1 and CDR2 are MNHEY and SMNVEV (reference sequence). The V end was cut by 7 bases, the J end by 1 base, with 13 bases between. The CDR3, as DNA: TGTGCCAGCACCCCAGCCGGGATGAACACCGGGGAGCTGTTTTTT. It yields the protein CASTPAGMNTGELFF.

About this clone itself: Additional DNA sequences in this sample encode the identical CDR3. CDR3 sequence: CASSYNDNQPQHF. The CDR3 nucleotides read TGCGCCAGCAGTTACAACGACAATCAGCCCCAGCATTTT. The J gene is TRBJ1-5, the V gene TRBV10-2; no firm D call. V lost 5 bases and J 3 bases, leaving 8 bases between the germline ends. The CDR3 extends over 13 amino acids. Germline V lookup: CDR1 WSHSY, CDR2 SAAADI.

This chain connects TRBV5-1 to TRBJ2-3; tentative D call: TRBD1 (5 bases). Trimming shortened V by 5 bases and J by 6 bases, and 16 bases separated the two germline ends. Per germline, CDR1 SGHRS and CDR2 YFSETQ. This CDR3 comprises 14 residues. CDR3 protein: CASSLQGSGDTQYF. The CDR3 DNA reads TGCGCCAGCAGTCTTCAGGGCTCTGGGGATACGCAGTATTTT.

The genes are TRBV7-8 and TRBJ2-7, with 8 bases lining up with TRBD2. This CDR3 region has 16 residues. Losses at the gene ends were 3 bases for V and 0 bases for J; bases not matched to a gene: 7. Per germline, CDR1 SGHVS and CDR2 FQNEAQ. This CDR3 reads CASSFPGLAGSYEQYF. The CDR3 nucleotides are TGTGCCAGCAGCTTCCCGGGCCTAGCGGGCTCCTACGAGCAGTACTTC.

This clone has more than one count but fewer than ten. The V call is TRBV29-1, the J call TRBJ2-1, with D perhaps assigned TRBD1 or TRBD2 (5 bases each). This CDR3 is 12 amino acids long. Germline-derived CDR1 and CDR2 are SQVTM and ANQGSEA. Trimming removed 8 bases from V and 5 bases from J, with 13 bases in between. This chain's CDR3 is CSSGPTNNEQFF. CDR3 nucleotide sequence: TGCAGCTCGGGACCGACGAACAATGAGCAGTTCTTC.

This clone showed up just once. The chain recombines TRBV18 with TRBJ1-5, with a weak D call TRBD1 (5 bases). Trimming removed 3 bases from V and 0 bases from J, with 12 bases in between. In germline, CDR1 is KGHSH, CDR2 LQKENI. CDR3 length: 16 residues. CDR3 loop: CASSPRRTTSNQPQHF. The CDR3 bases are TGTGCCAGCTCACCCCGAAGGACAACTAGCAATCAGCCCCAGCATTTT.

This clone was recorded once. The gene calls are TRBV6-1 and TRBJ2-3; 9 bases match TRBD2. CDR3 length equals 15 residues. The germline gives CDR1 MNHNS, CDR2 SASEGT. V was pared by 3 bases and J by 1 base, with 2 bases of the junction left unmatched. The CDR3 nucleotides are TGTGCCAGCAGTGAGAGCGGGGGGCGCACAGATACGCAGTATTTT. Translating gives CASSESGGRTDTQYF.

This chain joins TRBV6-6 and TRBJ1-4, with TRBD1 identical over 8 bases. The CDR3 sequence is 13 residues long. The germline gives CDR1 MNHNY, CDR2 SVGAGI (reference sequence). The V and J ends lost 6 bases and 6 bases, in that order; junction bases with no gene match: 3. CDR3 sequence (DNA): TGTGCCAGCAGACAGGGGGGAGATGAAAAACTGTTTTTT. Translating gives CASRQGGDEKLFF.

V gene TRBV10-3 combines with J gene TRBJ2-3; TRBD2 matches 9 bases. The trim removed 0 bases at V and 5 bases at J, leaving 6 bases unmatched. The CDR3 covers 16 residues. Germline loops: CDR1 ENHRY, CDR2 SYGVKD. This chain's CDR3 is CAISESLAGVGDTQYF. The CDR3 DNA reads TGTGCCATCAGTGAGTCGTTAGCGGGAGTAGGAGATACGCAGTATTTT.

V and J are TRBV6-5 and TRBJ1-3; weak D call: TRBD1 (6 bases). Germline CDR1 is MNHEY and CDR2 is SVGAGI. This CDR3 is built from 12 residues. The V end lost 5 bases, the J end lost 8 bases, and 10 bases lay between the germline ends. The CDR3 protein is CASSEGGYTIYF. The CDR3 region has the DNA TGTGCCAGCAGTGAAGGGGGATACACCATATATTTT.

This chain uses TRBV28 with TRBJ1-4; TRBD1 aligns across 7 bases. Losses at the gene ends were 4 bases for V and 2 bases for J; bases not matched to a gene: 1. This CDR3 has 14 residues. Germline V gene data show CDR1 as MDHEN and CDR2 as SYDVKM. CDR3: CASSSTGTNEKLFF. CDR3 nucleotides: TGTGCCAGCAGTTCGACAGGGACTAATGAAAAACTGTTTTTT.

The chain is built from TRBV2 and TRBJ2-3; TRBD2 aligns across 10 bases. Trimming removed 8 bases from V and 4 bases from J; junction bases left unmatched: 9. CDR1 SNHLY and CDR2 FYNNEI come from the germline V gene. The CDR3 is made up of 15 amino acids. CDR3 sequence: CASSSAGGQADTQYF. The CDR3 DNA is TGTGCCAGCTCCTCAGCGGGGGGGCAGGCAGATACGCAGTATTTT.